One sample yielded the 23 T cell receptor beta chains listed below, sequenced in a study of OX40 agonist ivuxolimab in advanced cancers. TCRdb's copy holds only in-frame clones and misses some; the assay was immunoSEQ multiplex PCR. The table shows about 87,000 clones, with 80% to 90% occurring only once. The source material was CD4+ or CD8+ T cells sorted from blood, sampled in a trial of the OX40 agonist ivuxolimab. The receptors were sampled from an adult with an advanced solid tumor such as melanoma, head and neck, liver or kidney cancer.

The chain has TRBV7-2 and TRBJ2-1; 11 nucleotides align to TRBD2. CDR1 is SGHTA and CDR2 is FQGNSA in the germline V gene. The trim removed 4 bases at V and 5 bases at J, leaving 7 bases unmatched. The CDR3 has 16 amino acids. CDR3 DNA: TGTGCCAGCAGCTCCGATAGCGGGAGGGCCCACAATGAGCAGTTCTTC. Translated, it gives CASSSDSGRAHNEQFF. Filled out from reference TRBV7-2 and TRBJ2-1, the complete variable domain reads GAGVSQSPSNKVTEKGKDVELRCDPISGHTALYWYRQSLGQGLEFLIYFQGNSAPDKSGLPSDRFSAERTGGSVSTLTIQRTQQEDSAVYLCASSSDSGRAHNEQFFGPGTRLTVL.

The V and J genes are TRBV6-5 and TRBJ2-3; 7 nucleotides match TRBD2. CDR1 is MNHEY, CDR2 SVGAGI, per germline. Germline trimming cut 8 bases from V and 3 bases from J; bases unmatched to any gene: 5. There are 13 residues in the CDR3. CDR3: CASGGGWTDTQYF. The CDR3 DNA reads TGTGCCAGCGGCGGGGGTTGGACAGATACGCAGTATTTT.

The rearrangement uses TRBV5-1 and TRBJ2-1, with D perhaps matching TRBD2 (6 bases). V was cut by 0 bases and J by 0 bases, with 10 bases left in between. The CDR3 contains 16 residues. Germline V gene sequence: CDR1 SGHRS, CDR2 YFSETQ. CDR3 bases: TGCGCCAGCAGCTTGGGCGGGACGACCTCCTACAATGAGCAGTTCTTC. Protein: CASSLGGTTSYNEQFF.

Points on this clone: One junction end disagrees with the germline gene, perhaps due to a read error. Other nucleotide sequences from this sample produce the same CDR3. The chain has TRBV7-6 and TRBJ2-7; D ambiguous. Germline values: CDR1 SGHVS, CDR2 FNYEAQ. The length of the CDR3 is 13 residues. CDR3 bases: TGCGCCAGCAGCCCCGCCTCCGCATACGAGCAGTACTTC. As protein: CASSPASAYEQYF.

The chain employs TRBV5-1 and TRBJ2-5; 7 bases are a match to TRBD1. Germline assignment: CDR1 SGHRS and CDR2 YFSETQ. The trim removed 0 bases at V and 2 bases at J, leaving 4 bases unmatched. The CDR3 has 15 residues. CDR3 loop: CASSLEGQMQETQYF. CDR3 nucleotides: TGCGCCAGCAGCTTGGAGGGACAGATGCAAGAGACCCAGTACTTC.

The J gene is TRBJ2-3, the V gene TRBV6-5; 8 nucleotides agree with TRBD2. J gave up 2 bases and V 2 bases, and 6 bases lay outside the gene matches. The CDR3 is made up of 16 amino acids. Germline V gives CDR1 MNHEY, CDR2 SVGAGI. The CDR3 nucleotides are TGTGCCAGCAGTTACAACGCGGGGGGAAACACAGATACGCAGTATTTT. Amino acids: CASSYNAGGNTDTQYF.

This chain connects TRBV30 to TRBJ1-2; D is uncertain. The CDR3 extends over 12 amino acids. Per germline, CDR1 GTSNPN and CDR2 SVGIG (reference sequence). V lost 2 bases, J lost 2 bases, and 6 bases lay in between. The CDR3 reads CAWSSENYGYTF. CDR3 nucleotides: TGTGCCTGGAGTTCAGAGAACTATGGCTACACCTTC. The whole variable domain, remainder taken from reference TRBV30 and TRBJ1-2, is SQTIHQWPATLVQPVGSPLSLECTVEGTSNPNLYWYRQAAGRGLQLLFYSVGIGQISSEVPQNLSASRPQDRQFILSSKKLLLSDSGFYLCAWSSENYGYTFGSGTRLTVV.

This sequence joins TRBV19 and TRBJ1-2, with TRBD1 as a possible D gene (6 bases). The CDR3 runs to 15 residues. Trimming stripped 3 bases from V and 7 bases from J, with 18 bases between. Germline CDR1 LNHDA, CDR2 SQIVND (reference sequence). The CDR3 reads CASSIPPQGRSGYTF. CDR3 coding DNA: TGTGCCAGTAGTATTCCCCCACAGGGACGAAGTGGCTACACCTTC.

The table lists this clone with a few counts. The gene calls are TRBV27 and TRBJ1-2, with a possible D match to TRBD1 (5 bases). The V gene's germline CDR1 is MNHEY and CDR2 SMNVEV (reference sequence). The CDR3 consists of 14 residues. Trimming pared 2 bases from V and 3 bases from J, leaving 10 bases between. CDR3 nucleotides: TGTGCCAGCAGTTTAGCGCGGGGCGACTATGGCTACACCTTC. This translates into CASSLARGDYGYTF.

V and J are TRBV11-2 and TRBJ2-7; 8 bases line up with TRBD2. Looked up from germline, CDR1 is SGHAT and CDR2 is FQNNGV. The V segment lost 1 base and the J segment 5 bases; nucleotides outside the gene matches: 10. The CDR3 has 16 amino acids. The CDR3 is CASSLVVAGGVDEQYF. CDR3 bases: TGTGCCAGCAGCTTAGTGGTGGCGGGGGGCGTCGACGAGCAGTACTTC. Filled out from reference TRBV11-2 and TRBJ2-7, the complete variable domain reads EAGVAQSPRYKIIEKRQSVAFWCNPISGHATLYWYQQILGQGPKLLIQFQNNGVVDDSQLPKDRFSAERLKGVDSTLKIQPAKLEDSAVYLCASSLVVAGGVDEQYFGPGTRLTVT.

With respect to this clone: Compared with germline, one end of the junction differs, possibly owing to a read error. The chain joins TRBV7-7 to TRBJ2-5; no clear D. CDR1 SSHAT and CDR2 FNYEAQ come from the germline V gene (reference sequence). There are 13 residues in the CDR3. DNA for the CDR3: TGTGCTAGCAGCATGGGCTCTCGAGAGACCCAGTACTTC. Its protein is CASSMGSRETQYF.

Details on this clone: At one boundary the junction diverges from the germline segment, which might be a read error. The chain has TRBV5-1 and TRBJ1-1, with a weak D call TRBD1 (5 bases). Germline loops: CDR1 SGHRS, CDR2 YFSETQ. This CDR3 spans 15 amino acids. CDR3 bases: TGCGCCAGCAGCTTGGGCGGGACGGGGAACAATGAAGCTTTCTTT. Translated: CASSLGGTGNNEAFF.

The V and J genes are TRBV27 and TRBJ1-1; no reliable D call. The CDR3 is 19 residues long. The ends were cut back, 5 bases at V and 1 base at J, with 26 bases in the middle. Germline V gene data show CDR1 as MNHEY and CDR2 as SMNVEV (reference sequence). CDR3 DNA: TGTGCCAGCAGTCAACGGGTAGTCTCCAAGCGATCACAGAACACTGAAGCTTTCTTT. It specifies CASSQRVVSKRSQNTEAFF.

This chain joins TRBV18 and TRBJ1-1; maybe TRBD1 (6 bases). CDR1 is KGHSH and CDR2 is LQKENI in the germline V gene. This CDR3 has 17 amino acids. Trimming cost V 2 bases and J 4 bases, with 20 bases left between them. This chain's CDR3 is CASSPSTGRGRGTEAFF. CDR3 bases: TGTGCCAGCTCACCATCGACAGGTCGGGGTAGGGGCACTGAAGCTTTCTTT.

V and J are TRBV9 and TRBJ1-6; no reliable D call. Germline V gene sequence: CDR1 SGDLS, CDR2 YYNGEE. The CDR3 is 16 residues long. V was shortened by 10 bases and J by 0 bases, with 17 bases between the two germline ends. The CDR3 DNA reads TGTGCCTACTATGGTGTGCAGTTCTCCTATAATTCACCCCTCCACTTT. Its protein is CAYYGVQFSYNSPLHF.

The V gene is TRBV19, the J gene TRBJ2-1; tentative D call: TRBD1 (6 bases). Per germline, CDR1 LNHDA and CDR2 SQIVND (reference sequence). The germline V and J ends were trimmed by 0 bases and 8 bases, with 11 bases remaining between them. This CDR3 has 14 residues. The CDR3 sequence is CASSIDTGMDEQFF. The CDR3 nucleotides are TGTGCCAGTAGTATAGACACAGGGATGGATGAGCAGTTCTTC.

The rearrangement links TRBV18 to TRBJ2-1, with D perhaps TRBD1 or TRBD2 (5 bases each). This CDR3 is 14 amino acids long. Germline CDR1 reads KGHSH; CDR2 reads LQKENI. Trimming removed 1 base at V and 8 bases at J, with 12 bases between. The CDR3 region has the DNA TGTGCCAGCTCACCACAGTTGGGGGTTGATGAGCAGTTCTTC. Its translation is CASSPQLGVDEQFF.

A single count supports this clone. This sequence joins TRBV7-8 and TRBJ1-2, with 7 bases fitting TRBD1. Trimming took 5 bases from V and 8 from J; bases not matched to a gene: 5. The CDR3 length is 12 residues. Germline V lookup: CDR1 SGHVS, CDR2 FQNEAQ. The CDR3 DNA is TGTGCCAGCAGCCATGACAGGGAGGGCTACACCTTC. It is translated as CASSHDREGYTF.

The CDR3 DNA sequence: TGTGCCAGCTCACTTACAGGGGGCTTAACAGATACGCAGTATTTT. Its translation: CASSLTGGLTDTQYF. V gene TRBV6-1 combines with J gene TRBJ2-3; 9 nucleotides line up with TRBD1. V shed 8 bases and J 3 bases; nucleotides not matched to a gene: 9. This CDR3 comprises 15 residues. The V gene's germline CDR1 is MNHNS and CDR2 SASEGT.

The CDR3 DNA reads as TGTGCCAGCAGTCCCTCCTTGGGCGGCTCCTACGAGCAGTACTTC. This translates into CASSPSLGGSYEQYF. The chain links TRBV2 to TRBJ2-7, with D hard to call. In germline, CDR1 is SNHLY, CDR2 FYNNEI. The CDR3 is 15 residues long. Between the trimmed V and J ends, which lost 5 bases and 0 bases, there was a span of 14 bases.

This clone was observed a handful of times. The chain combines TRBV10-1 with TRBJ2-7; unclear D gene. Germline-derived CDR1 and CDR2 are WNHNN and SYGVQD (reference sequence). Between the trimmed V and J ends, which lost 2 bases and 3 bases, there was a span of 8 bases. The CDR3 is 13 amino acids. As DNA, the CDR3 is TGCGCCAGCAGTGAGACAGACGGCTACGAGCAGTACTTC. This sequence encodes CASSETDGYEQYF.

This clone has a handful of counts. J is TRBJ2-1 and V is TRBV6-5, with 8 bases that match TRBD2. CDR3 length: 16 amino acids. Trimming at V came to 0 bases and at J to 7 bases, leaving 8 bases not matched to a gene. The germline V gene has CDR1 MNHEY and CDR2 SVGAGI. This CDR3 is CASSYSTGGPWNEQFF. The CDR3 region has the DNA TGTGCCAGCAGTTACTCGACGGGAGGGCCTTGGAATGAGCAGTTCTTC.

The rearrangement joins TRBV7-2 to TRBJ1-2; D is ambiguous. Germline loops: CDR1 SGHTA, CDR2 FQGNSA. This CDR3 region has 16 residues. Deletions cut 5 bases from V and 3 bases from J, with 19 bases between. The chain's CDR3 is CASSPPGRAGDYGYTF. CDR3 DNA: TGTGCCAGCAGCCCTCCCGGGAGGGCGGGCGACTATGGCTACACCTTC.